This is a list of T cell receptor beta chains from one sample in a study of T cell responses to AZD1222 COVID-19 vaccine. Data came from immunoSEQ multiplex PCR; TCRdb stores just in-frame clones and leaves some out. The sample yields 120,000 or so clones, 70% to 90% seen once. The sequencing here drew on peripheral blood, taken on day 0 of AZD1222 vaccination. The receptors shown here come from an adult in good health. Both conserved end residues are part of each CDR3. The order of the fields is clone size, V gene, D gene, J gene, CDR3 protein, CDR3 DNA. A D gene is named only where the DNA matches it firmly. Size is omitted from some rows. Given values are once, few, many or a class for expanded clones.

abundance: -
v_gene: TRBV18
d_gene: TRBD2
j_gene: TRBJ2-1
CDR3aa: CASSRGLAAGGNEQFF
CDR3nt: TGTGCCAGCTCAAGGGGACTAGCGGCCGGTGGTAATGAGCAGTTCTTC

abundance: -
v_gene: TRBV9
d_gene: -
j_gene: TRBJ2-3
CDR3aa: CASSVGPAVDTQYF
CDR3nt: TGTGCCAGCAGCGTAGGTCCGGCGGTAGATACGCAGTATTTT

abundance: -
v_gene: TRBV7-9
d_gene: -
j_gene: TRBJ2-3
CDR3aa: CASSLMGVDTQYF
CDR3nt: TGTGCCAGCAGCTTAATGGGGGTAGATACGCAGTATTTT

abundance: few
v_gene: TRBV6-4
d_gene: TRBD2
j_gene: TRBJ2-3
CDR3aa: CASSEGLATDTQYF
CDR3nt: TGTGCCAGCAGTGAGGGACTAGCTACAGATACGCAGTATTTT

abundance: -
v_gene: TRBV5-4
d_gene: TRBD1
j_gene: TRBJ1-2
CDR3aa: CASSRSGGFFYGYTF
CDR3nt: TGTGCCAGCAGCCGGTCAGGGGGCTTTTTCTATGGCTACACCTTC

abundance: -
v_gene: TRBV21-1
d_gene: -
j_gene: TRBJ2-7
CDR3aa: CASSISKDRIHEQYF
CDR3nt: TGTGCCAGCAGCATTTCTAAGGACAGGATCCACGAGCAGTACTTC

abundance: few
v_gene: TRBV6-6
d_gene: TRBD1
j_gene: TRBJ1-2
CDR3aa: CASSTITGQVNYGYTF
CDR3nt: TGTGCCAGCAGCACAATCACGGGACAGGTGAACTATGGCTACACCTTC

abundance: -
v_gene: TRBV18
d_gene: TRBD1
j_gene: TRBJ1-1
CDR3aa: CASSSYRGEAFF
CDR3nt: TGTGCCAGCTCATCTTACAGGGGTGAAGCTTTCTTT

abundance: once
v_gene: TRBV4-2
d_gene: -
j_gene: TRBJ2-3
CDR3aa: CASSQGTGVSGIYTDTQYF
CDR3nt: TGTGCCAGCAGCCAAGGGACAGGGGTTAGCGGGATCTACACAGATACGCAGTATTTT

abundance: -
v_gene: TRBV5-1
d_gene: -
j_gene: TRBJ2-7
CDR3aa: CASSSIIDYEQYF
CDR3nt: TGCGCCAGCAGCTCTATCATCGACTACGAGCAGTACTTC

abundance: -
v_gene: TRBV15
d_gene: -
j_gene: TRBJ1-1
CDR3aa: CATIPGGGGHRAFF
CDR3nt: TGTGCCACCATCCCGGGGGGGGGAGGACATCGGGCTTTCTTT

abundance: -
v_gene: TRBV27
d_gene: -
j_gene: TRBJ2-7
CDR3aa: CASSLSAAHYEQYF
CDR3nt: TGTGCCAGCAGTTTATCAGCGGCCCACTACGAGCAGTACTTC

abundance: -
v_gene: TRBV11-2
d_gene: -
j_gene: TRBJ2-7
CDR3aa: CASSWGVQYF
CDR3nt: TGTGCCAGCAGCTGGGGGGTGCAGTACTTC

abundance: -
v_gene: TRBV7-2
d_gene: TRBD2
j_gene: TRBJ2-7
CDR3aa: CASSPDSLAGAVYEQYF
CDR3nt: TGTGCCAGCAGCCCGGATTCATTAGCGGGAGCGGTTTACGAGCAGTACTTC

abundance: once
v_gene: TRBV7-2
d_gene: TRBD1
j_gene: TRBJ1-5
CDR3aa: CASSETGGRQPQHF
CDR3nt: TGTGCCAGCAGCGAAACAGGGGGCAGGCAGCCCCAGCATTTT

abundance: -
v_gene: TRBV2
d_gene: -
j_gene: TRBJ1-3
CDR3aa: CASIRVSGNTIYF
CDR3nt: TGTGCCAGCATTAGGGTCTCTGGAAACACCATATATTTT

abundance: once
v_gene: TRBV14
d_gene: -
j_gene: TRBJ2-1
CDR3aa: CASSQGFRERPHNEQFF
CDR3nt: TGTGCCAGCAGCCAAGGGTTTCGGGAGAGGCCCCACAATGAGCAGTTCTTC

abundance: -
v_gene: TRBV28
d_gene: -
j_gene: TRBJ2-7
CDR3aa: CASSRSTGRKSEQYF
CDR3nt: TGTGCCAGCAGTCGTTCGACAGGAAGAAAGAGCGAGCAGTACTTC

abundance: -
v_gene: TRBV27
d_gene: -
j_gene: TRBJ2-7
CDR3aa: CASSLEGADNYEQYF
CDR3nt: TGTGCCAGCAGTTTGGAAGGGGCCGATAACTACGAGCAGTACTTC

abundance: -
v_gene: TRBV5-1
d_gene: TRBD1
j_gene: TRBJ1-6
CDR3aa: CASSLDGQGERSPLHF
CDR3nt: TGCGCCAGCAGCTTGGATGGGCAGGGGGAACGGTCACCCCTCCACTTT

abundance: -
v_gene: TRBV7-3
d_gene: -
j_gene: TRBJ2-7
CDR3aa: CASSLNPGPYEQYF
CDR3nt: TGTGCCAGCAGCTTAAATCCGGGCCCGTACGAGCAGTACTTC

abundance: -
v_gene: TRBV30
d_gene: -
j_gene: TRBJ1-5
CDR3aa: CAWSAGGGQPQHF
CDR3nt: TGTGCCTGGAGTGCAGGTGGGGGTCAGCCCCAGCATTTT

abundance: -
v_gene: TRBV11-3
d_gene: -
j_gene: TRBJ1-1
CDR3aa: CASSLVYGIETEAFF
CDR3nt: TGTGCCAGCAGCTTAGTATACGGGATCGAAACTGAAGCTTTCTTT

abundance: -
v_gene: TRBV9
d_gene: -
j_gene: TRBJ1-2
CDR3aa: CASSAMWGYTF
CDR3nt: TGTGCCAGCAGCGCAATGTGGGGCTACACCTTC

abundance: -
v_gene: TRBV3-1/TRBV3-2
d_gene: TRBD2
j_gene: TRBJ2-3
CDR3aa: CASRRRLLGGADTQYF
CDR3nt: TGTGCCAGCAGACGAAGACTCCTGGGAGGGGCAGATACGCAGTATTTT

abundance: -
v_gene: TRBV3-1/TRBV3-2
d_gene: -
j_gene: TRBJ2-1
CDR3aa: CASSHEGHEQFF
CDR3nt: TGTGCCAGCAGCCACGAGGGACATGAGCAGTTCTTC

abundance: -
v_gene: TRBV2
d_gene: -
j_gene: TRBJ1-2
CDR3aa: CASSETGYGYTF
CDR3nt: TGTGCCAGCAGTGAAACCGGTTATGGCTACACCTTC